Listed below are T cell receptor beta chains from one sample, sequenced in a study of cytomegalovirus exposure and HLA in healthy donors. Assay: immunoSEQ multiplex PCR; the TCRdb copy retains only in-frame clones and omits some. This table holds approximately 190,000 clones, over 65% found once. Sequencing was carried out using PBMCs. These receptors were taken from a boy aged 2 to 10 in good health and CMV-seronegative. The CDR3 runs from the conserved cysteine through the conserved F or W. Each record gives: D gene, clone size, V gene, J gene, CDR3 protein, CDR3 DNA. The D gene is left open where the match is weak. Some rows have no size entry. The others give once, few or many, or a class for an expanded clone.

TRBD1	NA	TRBV7-8	TRBJ1-1	CASRFRQGLRAFF	TGTGCCAGCAGATTCAGACAGGGATTGAGAGCTTTCTTT
TRBD2	NA	TRBV7-3	TRBJ2-2	CASSPSGGASGELFF	TGTGCCAGCAGCCCTAGCGGGGGGGCCTCGGGGGAGCTGTTTTTT
NA	NA	TRBV7-3	TRBJ1-1	CASSSRSGGYTEAFF	TGTGCCAGCAGCTCCCGTTCCGGGGGGTACACTGAAGCTTTCTTT
NA	NA	TRBV7-2	TRBJ1-1	CASSPQVNTEAFF	TGTGCCAGCAGCCCACAGGTGAACACTGAAGCTTTCTTT
TRBD1	NA	TRBV4-1	TRBJ1-1	CASSQRGRDRGMNTEAFF	TGCGCCAGCAGCCAAAGGGGCCGGGACAGGGGTATGAACACTGAAGCTTTCTTT
NA	NA	TRBV6-1	TRBJ1-6	CASNLRELANSPLHF	TGTGCCAGCAACCTCAGGGAATTAGCTAATTCACCCCTCCACTTT
NA	NA	TRBV7-3	TRBJ2-5	CASSQTLKETQYF	TGTGCCAGCAGCCAGACTCTAAAAGAGACCCAGTACTTC
NA	NA	TRBV7-2	TRBJ2-1	CASSLDPAGLASYNEQFF	TGTGCCAGCAGCTTAGACCCCGCAGGGCTAGCGTCATACAATGAGCAGTTCTTC
TRBD1	NA	TRBV10-3	TRBJ2-7	CAISEQRQGVEQYF	TGTGCCATCAGTGAGCAGAGACAGGGGGTCGAGCAGTACTTC
NA	NA	TRBV4-3	TRBJ1-4	CASSQERGGALNEKLFF	TGCGCCAGCAGCCAAGAACGGGGGGGAGCCCTAAATGAAAAACTGTTTTTT
NA	NA	TRBV2	TRBJ1-2	CASSEQGTNYGYTF	TGTGCCAGCAGTGAACAGGGGACCAACTATGGCTACACCTTC
NA	few	TRBV7-2	TRBJ1-2	CASSLGADYGYTF	TGTGCCAGCAGCTTAGGGGCCGACTATGGCTACACCTTC
TRBD1	NA	TRBV10-3	TRBJ1-5	CAISASGTGDQPQHF	TGTGCCATCAGTGCGTCCGGGACAGGGGATCAGCCCCAGCATTTT
NA	NA	TRBV14	TRBJ2-5	CASSQVGGGETQYF	TGTGCCAGCAGCCAAGTGGGGGGAGGAGAGACCCAGTACTTC
NA	NA	TRBV9	TRBJ1-2	CASSVGLGGYTF	TGTGCCAGCAGCGTGGGCCTTGGGGGCTACACCTTC
NA	NA	TRBV2	TRBJ2-4	CASRESGTTKNIQYF	TGTGCCAGCAGGGAATCCGGGACAACCAAAAACATTCAGTACTTC
TRBD1	NA	TRBV6-5	TRBJ1-2	CASSYLGQANYGYTF	TGTGCCAGCAGTTACCTCGGACAGGCTAACTATGGCTACACCTTC
NA	NA	TRBV9	TRBJ1-4	CASSATSTTNEKLFF	TGTGCCAGCAGCGCGACAAGTACAACTAATGAAAAACTGTTTTTT
NA	NA	TRBV7-2	TRBJ1-1	CASSLAPSRGTEAFF	TGTGCCAGCAGCTTAGCGCCCAGTCGGGGCACTGAAGCTTTCTTT
NA	NA	TRBV7-2	TRBJ2-1	CASSLGPNRRNEQFF	TGTGCCAGCAGCTTGGGCCCTAACCGGAGGAATGAGCAGTTCTTC
NA	once	TRBV5-5	TRBJ2-3	CASSLSGLGTDTQYF	TGTGCCAGCAGCTTATCAGGTCTCGGCACAGATACGCAGTATTTT
NA	NA	TRBV6-6	TRBJ1-2	CASSSTGYGYTF	TGTGCCAGCAGCTCTACAGGGTACGGCTACACCTTC
NA	NA	TRBV12-2	TRBJ1-2	CASRFQGLGGYTF	TGTGCAAGTCGCTTCCAGGGGTTGGGGGGCTACACCTTC
TRBD1	NA	TRBV2	TRBJ1-2	CASRAGQGGGYTF	TGTGCCAGCAGGGCAGGACAGGGTGGTGGCTACACCTTC
TRBD2	NA	TRBV5-4	TRBJ2-5	CASSPGLAGGQETQYF	TGTGCCAGCAGCCCGGGACTAGCGGGGGGGCAAGAGACCCAGTACTTC
NA	NA	TRBV7-9	TRBJ1-1	CATRRNTEAFF	TGTGCCACCCGTCGGAACACTGAAGCTTTCTTT
NA	NA	TRBV6-6	TRBJ1-5	CASSYSMEGMGQPQHF	TGTGCCAGCAGTTACTCGATGGAGGGAATGGGGCAGCCCCAGCATTTT
TRBD2	NA	TRBV2	TRBJ2-5	CASSTRGLAGQETQYF	TGTGCCAGCAGTACCAGAGGACTAGCGGGGCAAGAGACCCAGTACTTC
TRBD1	NA	TRBV14	TRBJ1-1	CASSQGQGTEAFF	TGTGCCAGCAGCCAAGGACAGGGTACTGAAGCTTTCTTT
TRBD1	NA	TRBV5-6	TRBJ2-3	CASSSARDRARPDTQYF	TGTGCCAGCAGCTCTGCGAGGGACAGGGCGAGACCAGATACGCAGTATTTT
NA	NA	TRBV20-1	TRBJ2-7	CRARVFDEQYF	TGCAGGGCTCGTGTTTTCGACGAGCAGTACTTC
TRBD2	NA	TRBV6-5	TRBJ2-7	CASSYSASGDPYEQYF	TGTGCCAGCAGTTACTCCGCTAGCGGGGATCCCTACGAGCAGTACTTC
NA	NA	TRBV6-6	TRBJ1-3	CASSYSRASDTIYF	TGTGCCAGCAGTTACTCGAGAGCCTCGGACACCATATATTTT
TRBD1	once	TRBV5-1	TRBJ2-7	CASSEGQYYEQYF	TGCGCCAGCAGCGAGGGACAGTACTACGAGCAGTACTTC
NA	NA	TRBV2	TRBJ2-5	CASSVTFKETQYF	TGTGCCAGCAGTGTTACTTTCAAGGAGACCCAGTACTTC
NA	NA	TRBV7-2	TRBJ2-1	CASSLGLARNEQFF	TGTGCCAGCAGCTTAGGCCTAGCGCGGAATGAGCAGTTCTTC
NA	NA	TRBV28	TRBJ2-5	CASSSLGAVETQYF	TGTGCCAGCAGTTCCCTGGGGGCAGTAGAGACCCAGTACTTC
NA	few	TRBV5-1	TRBJ1-2	CASSLWTWEGVYGYTF	TGCGCCAGCAGCTTGTGGACGTGGGAGGGAGTCTATGGCTACACCTTC
TRBD1	NA	TRBV23-1	TRBJ1-2	CASSPTGDRDLLVGCNYGYTF	TGCGCCAGCAGTCCAACGGGGGACAGGGACCTTCTCGTGGGGTGTAACTATGGCTACACCTTC
TRBD2	NA	TRBV2	TRBJ2-1	CASIAGGYNEQFF	TGTGCCAGCATAGCGGGGGGATACAATGAGCAGTTCTTC
NA	NA	TRBV4-3	TRBJ1-2	CASSQDAGFPNGYTF	TGCGCCAGCAGCCAAGATGCAGGGTTTCCTAATGGCTACACCTTC
NA	NA	TRBV7-2	TRBJ2-5	CASSLVGAGLETQYF	TGTGCCAGCAGCTTAGTGGGGGCCGGGTTGGAGACCCAGTACTTC
NA	NA	TRBV5-1	TRBJ1-1	CASSLEGVGTEAFF	TGCGCCAGCAGCTTGGAGGGGGTTGGCACTGAAGCTTTCTTT
NA	NA	TRBV10-3	TRBJ2-7	CAISDPDTYEQYF	TGTGCCATCAGTGATCCAGACACCTACGAGCAGTACTTC
NA	NA	TRBV6-1	TRBJ2-7	CASSGWGEQYF	TGTGCCAGCAGTGGTTGGGGCGAGCAGTACTTC
NA	once	TRBV10-3	TRBJ1-1	CAIRMDRRTEAEAFF	TGTGCCATCAGGATGGACAGACGAACGGAGGCTGAAGCTTTCTTT
NA	NA	TRBV18	TRBJ2-2	CASSPSETPTGELFF	TGTGCCAGCTCACCGTCCGAAACTCCAACCGGGGAGCTGTTTTTT
TRBD1	NA	TRBV4-2	TRBJ2-7	CASSQDSGQGYEQYF	TGTGCCAGCAGCCAAGATTCGGGACAGGGCTACGAGCAGTACTTC
NA	NA	TRBV7-2	TRBJ2-5	CASSLQGETQYF	TGTGCCAGCAGCTTACAGGGGGAGACCCAGTACTTC
NA	NA	TRBV29-1	TRBJ1-1	CSVLSFMNTEAFF	TGCAGCGTTTTGAGCTTTATGAACACTGAAGCTTTCTTT
NA	NA	TRBV30	TRBJ1-6	CAWNGGAVDSPLHF	TGTGCCTGGAATGGGGGGGCGGTGGATTCACCCCTCCACTTT
TRBD1	once	TRBV5-1	TRBJ1-2	CASSIRQGQMYGYTF	TGCGCCAGCAGCATAAGACAGGGACAGATGTATGGCTACACCTTC
NA	NA	TRBV13	TRBJ2-1	CASSVRLARPYNEQFF	TGTGCCAGCAGCGTAAGACTGGCGAGACCCTACAATGAGCAGTTCTTC
NA	few	TRBV10-3	TRBJ2-1	CAISLNKGGSYNEQFF	TGTGCCATCAGTTTAAATAAGGGAGGCTCCTACAATGAGCAGTTCTTC
NA	NA	TRBV5-1	TRBJ2-5	CASSLGGMDETQYF	TGCGCCAGCAGCTTGGGGGGCATGGACGAGACCCAGTACTTC